The clone carrying this T cell receptor (beta chain) came up many times. The source of the sample is a study of T cells in Graves' hyperthyroidism and ophthalmopathy. The investigators amplified TCR beta CDR3 regions from RNA transcripts. RT-PCR in the first round (using the HTBI primer set) targeted the TCR CDR3. One entry per CDR3 protein results from TCRdb running MiXCR on the multiplex PCR reads. This table has hundreds of thousands of distinct CDR3 sequences, approximately 15% appearing once. The source material was blood. The source is a woman aged 40-49 years with Graves' hyperthyroidism.

In DNA form, the CDR3 reads TGCAGTGCTAGAGTGGACAGGGATCACACTGAAGCTTTCTTT. It translates to CSARVDRDHTEAFF. This chain connects TRBV20-1 to TRBJ1-1, with 8 bases identical to TRBD1. V dropped 1 base and J dropped 3; count of bases not matched to a gene: 4. This CDR3 comprises 14 residues. From germline, CDR1 is DFQATT and CDR2 SNEGSKA (reference sequence).